Presented here are 30 T cell receptor beta chains from one specimen sequenced in a study of blood T cell repertoires in COVID-19. TCRdb keeps only in-frame clones here, not all; method: immunoSEQ multiplex PCR. The profile shows 250,000 to 350,000 clones, around 85% of them singletons. Sequenced input: peripheral blood. The origin of the receptors is a human donor with COVID-19, enrolled during active disease. The donor label of this sample is uncertain.

This chain joins TRBV6-6 and TRBJ1-2; 10 bases match TRBD1. CDR3 length: 13 residues. Germline V gene lookup returns CDR1 MNHNY and CDR2 SVGAGI (reference sequence). V was pared by 6 bases and J by 6 bases, with 4 bases of the junction left unmatched. CDR3 in DNA: TGTGCCAGCAGCGAAGGGACAGGGGATGGCTACACCTTC. Its translation is CASSEGTGDGYTF.

J is TRBJ1-1 and V is TRBV15; D not resolved. The CDR3 sequence is 15 residues long. The V gene's germline CDR1 is LNHNV and CDR2 YYDKDF (reference sequence). The V and J ends lost 6 bases and 6 bases respectively, with 20 bases between them. Written as DNA, the CDR3 is TGTGCCACCAGTTTTCCCGGCGGCCGTCGCTCTGAAGCTTTCTTT. Translated, it gives CATSFPGGRRSEAFF.

V usage is TRBV30 and J usage is TRBJ1-6; possible D gene TRBD1, 6 bases. There are 14 residues in the CDR3. The germline V gene has CDR1 GTSNPN and CDR2 SVGIG (reference sequence). The V end was cut by 3 bases, the J end by 6 bases, with 12 bases between. For the CDR3, the DNA is TGTGCCTGGAGCCCGGGACACGCTAATTCACCCCTCCACTTT. It codes for CAWSPGHANSPLHF. Combining the CDR3 with reference TRBV30 and TRBJ1-6 gives the whole variable domain SQTIHQWPATLVQPVGSPLSLECTVEGTSNPNLYWYRQAAGRGLQLLFYSVGIGQISSEVPQNLSASRPQDRQFILSSKKLLLSDSGFYLCAWSPGHANSPLHFGNGTRLTVT.

This clone was picked up one time. This sequence joins TRBV28 and TRBJ1-2, with no clear D. The V end lost 3 bases, the J end lost 3 bases, and 11 bases lay between the germline ends. CDR1 and CDR2 (germline): MDHEN, SYDVKM. The CDR3 loop spans 14 amino acids. The CDR3 DNA reads TGTGCCAGCAGTTTTACGCGCGGGGACTATGGCTACACCTTC. Residues: CASSFTRGDYGYTF.

This clone has a handful of counts. This chain joins TRBV20-1 and TRBJ1-5, with a tentative D call TRBD1 (6 bases). Trimming took off 3 bases at V and 6 bases at J, with 15 bases between the two ends. Germline V gene data show CDR1 as DFQATT and CDR2 as SNEGSKA (reference sequence). The CDR3 extends over 14 amino acids. The chain's CDR3 is CSASWGRKSQPQHF. The CDR3 coding sequence is TGCAGTGCTAGTTGGGGGCGGAAAAGTCAGCCCCAGCATTTT.

For this clone: Other DNA sequences in this specimen translate into the identical CDR3. The V gene is TRBV9, the J gene TRBJ1-2; D is unresolved. The CDR3 runs to 13 residues. Deletions cut 0 bases from V and 3 bases from J, with 6 bases between. The germline V gene encodes CDR1 SGDLS and CDR2 YYNGEE. DNA for the CDR3: TGTGCCAGCAGCGTAGGGCAAGACTATGGCTACACCTTC. Translation: CASSVGQDYGYTF.

The chain recombines TRBV20-1 with TRBJ2-1; 8 nucleotides agree with TRBD2. Germline V gene lookup returns CDR1 DFQATT and CDR2 SNEGSKA (reference sequence). The CDR3 is 15 amino acids. V was clipped by 3 bases and J by 2 bases; unmatched bases: 6. The CDR3 nucleotides read TGCAGTGCTAGTTTTGGAGCGGGGGCCTACAATGAGCAGTTCTTC. Amino acids: CSASFGAGAYNEQFF.

This clone showed up just once. The gene calls are TRBV7-3 and TRBJ2-5; 8 bases agree with TRBD2. V lost 8 bases, J lost 5 bases, and 10 bases stayed unmatched. Germline assignment: CDR1 SGHTA and CDR2 FQGTGA. The CDR3 sequence is 14 residues long. The CDR3 region has the DNA TGTGCCAGCTCGACCGGGACTAGTTGGGAGACCCAGTACTTC. Protein: CASSTGTSWETQYF.

This chain uses TRBV5-1 with TRBJ1-2; D not resolved. The V end lost 0 bases, the J end lost 1 base, and 7 bases lay between the germline ends. Germline V lookup: CDR1 SGHRS, CDR2 YFSETQ. The CDR3 is made up of 14 amino acids. The CDR3 DNA is TGCGCCAGCAGCTTGGATCAGAATAACTATGGCTACACCTTC. Its translation: CASSLDQNNYGYTF.

The genes are TRBV5-1 and TRBJ1-1; D gene ambiguous. Trimming cost V 6 bases and J 2 bases, with 11 bases left between them. The CDR3 contains 13 residues. Germline assignment: CDR1 SGHRS and CDR2 YFSETQ. The CDR3 is CASNSGLNTEAFF. The CDR3 nucleotides read TGCGCCAGCAACTCGGGTTTAAACACTGAAGCTTTCTTT.

This clone was picked up a small number of times. The chain is built from TRBV21-1 and TRBJ2-3; the table names TRBD1, a call not compared with the DNA. TRBV21-1 is deemed a pseudogene. The CDR3 runs 17 residues. CDR3 region: CASSKGGQGGCTDTQYF. The CDR3, as DNA: TGTGCCAGCAGCAAAGGGGGACAGGGGGGATGCACAGATACGCAGTATTTT.

V gene TRBV9 combines with J gene TRBJ1-4, with D tentatively TRBD1 (6 bases). V lost 3 bases and J 0 bases, leaving 15 bases between the germline ends. Per the germline V gene, CDR1 is SGDLS and CDR2 is YYNGEE. The CDR3 has 17 amino acids. CDR3 residues: CASSGATRGSTNEKLFF. The CDR3 DNA follows: TGTGCCAGCAGCGGGGCCACCAGGGGCTCAACTAATGAAAAACTGTTTTTT.

The CDR3 nucleotides read TGTGCCTGGAGAGCCCGGGGGAGGGTGTACGAGCAGTACTTC. The encoded protein is CAWRARGRVYEQYF. The rearrangement uses TRBV30 and TRBJ2-7; 7 bases map to TRBD2. Losses at the gene ends were 3 bases for V and 4 bases for J; bases not matched to a gene: 9. The CDR3 has 14 amino acids. Germline values: CDR1 GTSNPN, CDR2 SVGIG (reference sequence).

This clone appeared a single time. CDR3 DNA: TGTGCCTGGACCGACAGGGAAGGGTGGGGCAATCAGCCCCAGCATTTT. Amino acids: CAWTDREGWGNQPQHF. The chain recombines TRBV30 with TRBJ1-5; 7 nucleotides match TRBD1. Looked up from germline, CDR1 is GTSNPN and CDR2 is SVGIG (reference sequence). The ends lost 4 bases at V and 2 bases at J; junction bases unmatched: 11. This CDR3 is built from 16 residues.

V and J are TRBV29-1 and TRBJ1-3, with D tentatively TRBD1 (5 bases). The germline CDR1 and CDR2 sequences are SQVTM and ANQGSEA. V was pared by 7 bases and J by 3 bases, with 13 bases between. The CDR3 runs 13 residues. Written as DNA, the CDR3 is TGCAGCGCGACGGGACTTAGTGGAAACACCATATATTTT. It translates to CSATGLSGNTIYF.

The chain recombines TRBV6-4 with TRBJ2-1, with TRBD2 matching 13 bases. The CDR3 covers 16 residues. Germline CDR1 is MRHNA and CDR2 is SNTAGT. The ends lost 6 bases at V and 7 bases at J; junction bases unmatched: 9. The CDR3: CASRLLAGGPANEQFF. The CDR3 DNA sequence: TGTGCCAGCAGATTACTAGCGGGAGGGCCTGCGAATGAGCAGTTCTTC.

The rearrangement joins TRBV5-1 to TRBJ1-5; D may be TRBD1 (5 bases). V lost 0 bases and J 7 bases, leaving 8 bases between the germline ends. This CDR3 comprises 13 residues. Germline V gene lookup returns CDR1 SGHRS and CDR2 YFSETQ. CDR3 coding DNA: TGCGCCAGCAGCTTGGGCCAGGGCCAGCCCCAGCATTTT. Residues: CASSLGQGQPQHF.

This sequence joins TRBV5-1 and TRBJ1-5; D possibly corresponds to TRBD1 (5 bases). V was trimmed by 0 bases and J by 6 bases, leaving 7 bases between them. The CDR3 consists of 13 residues. The V gene's germline CDR1 is SGHRS and CDR2 YFSETQ. DNA for the CDR3: TGCGCCAGCAGCTTGGAGGGGTTTCAGCCCCAGCATTTT. Translating gives CASSLEGFQPQHF. The full variable domain, in which reference TRBV5-1 and TRBJ1-5 provide the parts outside the CDR3, is KAGVTQTPRYLIKTRGQQVTLSCSPISGHRSVSWYQQTPGQGLQFLFEYFSETQRNKGNFPGRFSGRQFSNSRSEMNVSTLELGDSALYLCASSLEGFQPQHFGDGTRLSIL.

This clone was picked up a small number of times. The V call is TRBV28, the J call TRBJ1-5; 8 positions match TRBD1. J was trimmed by 3 bases and V by 1 base; bases with no gene match: 5. CDR3 length: 16 residues. In germline, CDR1 is MDHEN, CDR2 SYDVKM. CDR3 region: CASSLSAGGPNQPQHF. The CDR3 region has the DNA TGTGCCAGCAGTTTATCCGCAGGGGGCCCCAATCAGCCCCAGCATTTT.

V gene TRBV6-5 combines with J gene TRBJ2-5, with 7 nucleotides matching TRBD1. V was pared by 2 bases and J by 5 bases, with 5 bases of the junction left unmatched. The CDR3 is 14 residues long. Germline values: CDR1 MNHEY, CDR2 SVGAGI. This chain's CDR3 is CASSYSQGQETQYF. CDR3 DNA sequence: TGTGCCAGCAGTTACAGCCAGGGACAGGAGACCCAGTACTTC.

This chain connects TRBV7-9 to TRBJ2-2, with a possible D match to TRBD2 (6 bases). This CDR3 region has 14 residues. In germline, CDR1 is SEHNR, CDR2 FQNEAQ (reference sequence). V lost 1 base and J lost 8, with 11 bases in between. Here the CDR3 reads CASSLGLASGELFF. The CDR3 region has the DNA TGTGCCAGCAGCTTAGGCCTAGCGAGTGGGGAGCTGTTTTTT.

The V call is TRBV21-1, the J call TRBJ2-7; TRBD1, the D gene given by the table, was not confirmed from the DNA. TRBV21-1 is shown as a pseudogene. CDR3 size: 15 residues. Here the CDR3 DNA reads TGTGCCAGCAGCAAGTTCAAGTACATCTCCTACGAGCAGTACTTC. It translates to CASSKFKYISYEQYF.

This chain links TRBV19 with TRBJ1-4; D is undetermined. The V gene lost 5 bases and the J gene lost 2 bases, with 15 bases spanning the gap. The CDR3 consists of 16 residues. Germline V gene lookup returns CDR1 LNHDA and CDR2 SQIVND (reference sequence). CDR3 region: CASSVDSLGTNEKLFF. The CDR3 nucleotides are TGTGCCAGTAGTGTTGACTCGCTCGGGACTAATGAAAAACTGTTTTTT.

V usage is TRBV3-1 (or the pseudogene TRBV3-2) and J usage is TRBJ2-3; 10 bases agree with TRBD1. Germline values: CDR1 LGHDT, CDR2 YNNKEL (reference sequence). The CDR3 consists of 16 residues. With 2 bases clipped from V and 2 bases from J, the junction kept 4 bases outside the gene matches. CDR3 coding DNA: TGTGCCAGCAGCCAACGGGACAGGGGATTCACAGATACGCAGTATTTT. This codes for CASSQRDRGFTDTQYF.

The chain employs TRBV13 and TRBJ2-2; TRBD1 aligns across 7 bases. Germline-derived CDR1 and CDR2 are PRHDT and FYEKMQ (reference sequence). The CDR3 consists of 14 residues. With V trimmed by 6 bases and J by 3 bases, 4 bases remained unmatched. In nucleotides, the CDR3 is TGTGCCAGCAGACCGGACAGGTACACCGGGGAGCTGTTTTTT. Its protein is CASRPDRYTGELFF.

V is TRBV7-2 and J is TRBJ2-7; 13 positions agree with TRBD2. The CDR3 loop spans 18 amino acids. Per germline, CDR1 SGHTA and CDR2 FQGNSA. V gave up 2 bases and J gave up 0 bases; unmatched junction bases: 7. CDR3 sequence reads: CASSLLLGLAGTSYEQYF. CDR3 sequence (DNA): TGTGCCAGCAGCTTACTACTGGGACTAGCGGGGACCTCCTACGAGCAGTACTTC.

V gene TRBV5-1 combines with J gene TRBJ1-1; a possible D gene is TRBD1 (6 bases). Germline CDR1 is SGHRS and CDR2 is YFSETQ. This CDR3 has 13 amino acids. V lost 4 bases to trimming and J lost 1 base, with 8 bases between them. CDR3 sequence (DNA): TGCGCCAGCAGCCAACAGGGGAACACTGAAGCTTTCTTT. Amino acids: CASSQQGNTEAFF.

The chain joins TRBV5-6 to TRBJ2-1; 15 bases are a match to TRBD2. The J segment lost 8 bases and the V segment lost 4 bases, leaving 7 bases of the junction unmatched. The CDR3 loop spans 16 amino acids. CDR1 SGHDT and CDR2 YYEEEE come from the germline V gene. The CDR3 reads CASSPRTSGRGDEQFF. As DNA, the CDR3 is TGTGCCAGCAGCCCACGGACTAGCGGGAGGGGCGATGAGCAGTTCTTC.

V usage is TRBV12-5 and J usage is TRBJ2-2; D might be TRBD2 (6 bases). The CDR3 extends over 14 amino acids. Trimming cost V 3 bases and J 7 bases, with 12 bases left between them. Germline values: CDR1 LGHNT, CDR2 FRNRAP. DNA for the CDR3: TGTGCTAGTGGTTTCATGGGACTTGGCGGGGAGCTGTTTTTT. Translation: CASGFMGLGGELFF.

This rearrangement joins TRBV19 to TRBJ1-1, with D maybe TRBD1 (5 bases). This CDR3 is built from 17 residues. The germline V and J ends were trimmed by 3 bases and 0 bases, with 17 bases remaining between them. Germline V gene lookup returns CDR1 LNHDA and CDR2 SQIVND (reference sequence). CDR3 nucleotides: TGTGCCAGTAGTATGGGGAGGGGCCCAAATCTGAACACTGAAGCTTTCTTT. Translated, it gives CASSMGRGPNLNTEAFF.